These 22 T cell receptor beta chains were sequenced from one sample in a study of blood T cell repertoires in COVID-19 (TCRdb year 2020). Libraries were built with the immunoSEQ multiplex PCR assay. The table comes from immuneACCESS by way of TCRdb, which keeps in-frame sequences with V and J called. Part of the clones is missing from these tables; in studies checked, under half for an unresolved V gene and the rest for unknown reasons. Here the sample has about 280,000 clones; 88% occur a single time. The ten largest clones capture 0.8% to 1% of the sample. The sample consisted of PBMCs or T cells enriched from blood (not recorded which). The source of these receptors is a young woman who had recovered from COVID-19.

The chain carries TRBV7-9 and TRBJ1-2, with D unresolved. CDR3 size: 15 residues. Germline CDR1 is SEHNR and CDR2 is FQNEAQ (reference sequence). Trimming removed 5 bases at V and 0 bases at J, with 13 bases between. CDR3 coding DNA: TGTGCCAGCAGCCCAATGGGAGGACCTAACTATGGCTACACCTTC. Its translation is CASSPMGGPNYGYTF.

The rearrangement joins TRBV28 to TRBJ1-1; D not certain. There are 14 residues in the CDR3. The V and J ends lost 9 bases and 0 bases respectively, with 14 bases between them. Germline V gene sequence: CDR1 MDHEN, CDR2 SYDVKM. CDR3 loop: CASPPSPLNTEAFF. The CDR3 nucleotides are TGTGCCAGTCCCCCTTCTCCGTTGAACACTGAAGCTTTCTTT. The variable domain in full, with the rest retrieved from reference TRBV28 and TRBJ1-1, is DVKVTQSSRYLVKRTGEKVFLECVQDMDHENMFWYRQDPGLGLRLIYFSYDVKMKEKGDIPEGYSVSREKKERFSLILESASTNQTSMYLCASPPSPLNTEAFFGQGTRLTVV.

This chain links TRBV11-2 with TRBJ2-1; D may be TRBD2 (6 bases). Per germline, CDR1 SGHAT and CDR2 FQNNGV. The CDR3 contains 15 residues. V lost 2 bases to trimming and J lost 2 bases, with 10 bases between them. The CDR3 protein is CASSLSPSAYNEQFF. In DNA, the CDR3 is TGTGCCAGCAGCTTAAGTCCTAGCGCCTACAATGAGCAGTTCTTC.

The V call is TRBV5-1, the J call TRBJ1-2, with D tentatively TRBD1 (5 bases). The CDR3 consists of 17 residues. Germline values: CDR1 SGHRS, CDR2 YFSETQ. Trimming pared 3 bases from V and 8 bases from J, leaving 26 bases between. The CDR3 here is CASSYLSSGTSLAGYTF. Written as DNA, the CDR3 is TGCGCCAGCAGCTACTTATCCTCCGGGACTAGCCTGGCGGGCTACACCTTC.

This chain's CDR3 is CASSTRAGAQPQHF. The CDR3 DNA reads as TGTGCCAGCAGTACGAGGGCAGGGGCTCAGCCCCAGCATTTT. V and J are TRBV6-4 and TRBJ1-5, with D possibly matching TRBD1 (6 bases). Germline CDR1 is MRHNA and CDR2 is SNTAGT. The CDR3 runs 14 residues. V was shortened by 5 bases and J by 6 bases, with 14 bases between the two germline ends.

CDR3: CASSVGAGVTDTQYF. The CDR3 bases are TGTGCCAGCAGCGTAGGAGCGGGAGTCACAGATACGCAGTATTTT. This sequence joins TRBV9 and TRBJ2-3; 8 bases align to TRBD2. The CDR3 loop spans 15 amino acids. The V segment lost 0 bases and the J segment 2 bases; nucleotides outside the gene matches: 2. CDR1 and CDR2 from the germline V gene are SGDLS and YYNGEE.

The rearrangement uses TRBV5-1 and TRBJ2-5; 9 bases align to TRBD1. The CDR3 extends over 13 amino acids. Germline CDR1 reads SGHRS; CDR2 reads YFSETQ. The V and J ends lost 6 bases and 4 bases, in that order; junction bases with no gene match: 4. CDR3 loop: CASKGQGGETQYF. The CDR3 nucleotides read TGCGCCAGCAAGGGACAGGGCGGAGAGACCCAGTACTTC.

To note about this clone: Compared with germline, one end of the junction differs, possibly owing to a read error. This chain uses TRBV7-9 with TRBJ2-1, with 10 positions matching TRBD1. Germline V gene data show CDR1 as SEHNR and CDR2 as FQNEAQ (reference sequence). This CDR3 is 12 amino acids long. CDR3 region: CASSVQTGGQIF. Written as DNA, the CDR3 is TGTGCCAGCAGCGTCCAGACAGGGGGCCAGATCTTC.

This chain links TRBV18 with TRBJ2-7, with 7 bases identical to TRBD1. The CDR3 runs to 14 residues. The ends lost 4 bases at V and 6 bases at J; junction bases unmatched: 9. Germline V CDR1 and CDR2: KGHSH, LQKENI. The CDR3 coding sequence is TGTGCCAGCTCACTAGGGGACAGCCTCGCCGAGCAGTACTTC. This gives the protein CASSLGDSLAEQYF.

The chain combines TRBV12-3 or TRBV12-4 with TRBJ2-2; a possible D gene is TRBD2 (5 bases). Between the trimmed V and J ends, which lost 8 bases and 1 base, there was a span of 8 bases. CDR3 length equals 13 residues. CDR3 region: CASQSGNTGELFF. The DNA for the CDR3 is TGTGCCAGCCAGAGCGGGAACACCGGGGAGCTGTTTTTT.

Here the CDR3 reads CASNRSRVREPGELFF. CDR3 nucleotide sequence: TGCGCCAGCAATAGGAGCCGGGTTCGGGAGCCCGGGGAGCTGTTTTTT. The rearrangement links TRBV10-2 to TRBJ2-2, with D maybe TRBD2 (6 bases). This CDR3 has 16 residues. The V gene's germline CDR1 is WSHSY and CDR2 SAAADI. Trimming left V 7 bases short and J 6 bases short, with 21 bases between.

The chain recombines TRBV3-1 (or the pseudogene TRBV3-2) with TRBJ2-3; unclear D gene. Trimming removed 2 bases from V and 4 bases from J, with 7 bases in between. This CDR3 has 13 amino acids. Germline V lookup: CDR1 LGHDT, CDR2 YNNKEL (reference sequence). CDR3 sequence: CASSQPSADTQYF. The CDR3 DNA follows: TGTGCCAGCAGCCAACCCTCGGCAGATACGCAGTATTTT.

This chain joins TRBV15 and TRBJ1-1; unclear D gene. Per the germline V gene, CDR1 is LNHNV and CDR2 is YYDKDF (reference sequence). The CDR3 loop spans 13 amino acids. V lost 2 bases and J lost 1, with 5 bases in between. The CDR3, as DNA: TGTGCCACCAGCAGACCACAGAACACTGAAGCTTTCTTT. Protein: CATSRPQNTEAFF.

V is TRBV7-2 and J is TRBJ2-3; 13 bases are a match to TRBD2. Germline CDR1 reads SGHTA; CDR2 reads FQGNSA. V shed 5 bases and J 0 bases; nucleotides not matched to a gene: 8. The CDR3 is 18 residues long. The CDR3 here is CASSRATSGGPSTDTQYF. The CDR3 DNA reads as TGTGCCAGCAGCCGGGCGACTAGCGGGGGGCCAAGCACAGATACGCAGTATTTT.

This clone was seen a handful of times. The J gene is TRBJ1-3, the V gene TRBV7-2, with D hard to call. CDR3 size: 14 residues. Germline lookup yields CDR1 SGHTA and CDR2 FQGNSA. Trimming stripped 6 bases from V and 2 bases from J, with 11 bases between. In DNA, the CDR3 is TGTGCCAGCAGTTCGGGTATCCCTGGAAACACCATATATTTT. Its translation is CASSSGIPGNTIYF.

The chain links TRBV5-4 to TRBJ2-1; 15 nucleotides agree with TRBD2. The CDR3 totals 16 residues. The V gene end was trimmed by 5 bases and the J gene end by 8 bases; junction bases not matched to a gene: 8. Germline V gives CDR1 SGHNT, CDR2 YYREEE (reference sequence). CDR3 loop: CASSSGLAGGPDEQFF. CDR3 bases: TGTGCCAGCAGTTCAGGACTAGCGGGGGGGCCGGATGAGCAGTTCTTC.

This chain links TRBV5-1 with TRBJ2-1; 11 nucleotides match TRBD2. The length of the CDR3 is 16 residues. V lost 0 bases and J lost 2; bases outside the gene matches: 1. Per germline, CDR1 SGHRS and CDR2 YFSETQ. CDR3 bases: TGCGCCAGCAGCTTGGTACTAGCGGGAGCCTACAATGAGCAGTTCTTC. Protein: CASSLVLAGAYNEQFF.

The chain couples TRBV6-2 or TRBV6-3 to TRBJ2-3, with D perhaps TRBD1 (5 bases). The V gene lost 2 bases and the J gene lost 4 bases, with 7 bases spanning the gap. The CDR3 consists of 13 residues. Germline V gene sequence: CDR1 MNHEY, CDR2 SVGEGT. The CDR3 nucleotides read TGTGCCAGCAGTTACGCGACAGCAGATACGCAGTATTTT. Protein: CASSYATADTQYF.

CDR3 in DNA: TGTGCCATCATAAAGGGAGGGACGATCTACGAGCAGTACTTC. Its translation is CAIIKGGTIYEQYF. V and J are TRBV6-5 and TRBJ2-7; 7 bases are a match to TRBD2. CDR1 is MNHEY, CDR2 SVGAGI, per germline. The CDR3 sequence is 14 residues long. V trimming: 10 bases; J trimming: 3 bases; junction bases outside the gene matches: 12.

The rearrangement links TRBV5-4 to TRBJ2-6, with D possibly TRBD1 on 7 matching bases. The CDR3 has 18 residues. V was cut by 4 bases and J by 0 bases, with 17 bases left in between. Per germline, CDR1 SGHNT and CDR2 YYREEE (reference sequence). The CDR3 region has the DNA TGTGCCAGCAGCCCTGGGGGGACAGTGTCCTCTGGGGCCAACGTCCTGACTTTC. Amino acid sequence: CASSPGGTVSSGANVLTF.

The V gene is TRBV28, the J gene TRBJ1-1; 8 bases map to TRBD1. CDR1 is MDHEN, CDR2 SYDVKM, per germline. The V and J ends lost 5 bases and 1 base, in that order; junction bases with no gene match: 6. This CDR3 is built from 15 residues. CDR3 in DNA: TGTGCCAGCAGTCCCGACAGGGGCGCGAACACTGAAGCTTTCTTT. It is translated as CASSPDRGANTEAFF.

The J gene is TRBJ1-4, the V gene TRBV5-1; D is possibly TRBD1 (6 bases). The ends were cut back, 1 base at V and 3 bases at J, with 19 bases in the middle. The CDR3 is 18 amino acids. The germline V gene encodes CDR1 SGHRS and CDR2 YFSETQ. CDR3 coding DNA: TGCGCCAGCAGCTTGTCCCCCCCAGGACCAGGGGCTAATGAAAAACTGTTTTTT. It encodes CASSLSPPGPGANEKLFF.